The entry below gives a single TCR beta chain sequence along with its context. Antigen: not known. A read error may be the cause here, since a much bigger clone is one base away. Other nucleotide sequences from this sample produce the same CDR3. V lost 1 base to trimming and J lost 4 bases; unmatched junction nucleotides: 2. The CDR3 sequence is 14 residues long. Germline V gene data show CDR1 as SEHNR and CDR2 as FQNEAQ (reference sequence). The data derive from a study of metastatic and nonmetastatic thyroid tumors. Overall study context: Repertoire comparison spanned blood and tumor or nodule tissue of malignant and benign thyroid patients.

Per the study methods: CDR3 differences across clinicopathological groups were used to build a distant-metastasis classifier for papillary thyroid cancer. MiXCR reprocessed the PCR reads for TCRdb. In this record, the V and J calls reflect TCRdb's handling and not the investigators' own analysis. The profile shows tens of thousands of clones, roughly a quarter of them singletons. No patient received treatment before thyroid surgery. Study-level points and caveats: Benign nodules were reported to have significantly lower TCR beta diversity than malignant thyroid tumors, in blood and tumor.

The rearrangement links TRBV7-9 to TRBJ2-3, with TRBD2 matching 7 bases. Input material: tumor tissue. This TCR came from a male donor with papillary thyroid cancer or a benign thyroid nodule (not recorded which). Some clones in this sample may be carry-over from other donors' samples. CDR3 DNA sequence: TGTGCCAGCAGCTTAGGACTAGCCTCAGATACGCAGTATTTT. This codes for CASSLGLASDTQYF.